The 22 T cell receptor beta chains below all came from one sample that was sequenced in a study of blood T cell repertoires in COVID-19. Method: immunoSEQ multiplex PCR; TCRdb's copy keeps in-frame clones and lacks some. The sample shows about 110,000 clones, 80% of them seen only once. The material sequenced was peripheral blood. The receptors come from a human donor in a cohort sampled during active or convalescent COVID-19.

The rearrangement uses TRBV4-2 and TRBJ2-1; D is possibly TRBD2 (5 bases). V shed 6 bases and J shed 7 bases, with 10 bases lying between them. The CDR3 is made up of 12 amino acids. Germline assignment: CDR1 LGHNA and CDR2 YNFKEQ. The CDR3 DNA reads TGTGCCAGCAGTCCACTAGGGAATGAGCAGTTCTTC. Protein: CASSPLGNEQFF.

V gene TRBV7-2 combines with J gene TRBJ2-3; 9 nucleotides align to TRBD2. V dropped 2 bases and J dropped 0; count of bases not matched to a gene: 6. This CDR3 contains 17 residues. Germline CDR1 reads SGHTA; CDR2 reads FQGNSA. The CDR3 loop is CASSLRLAATSTDTQYF. CDR3 DNA sequence: TGTGCCAGCAGCTTAAGACTAGCGGCTACTAGCACAGATACGCAGTATTTT.

The chain is built from TRBV6-1 and TRBJ2-3; the match to TRBD1 covers 7 bases. CDR1 MNHNS and CDR2 SASEGT come from the germline V gene. J gave up 4 bases and V 6 bases, and 4 bases lay outside the gene matches. The CDR3 covers 13 residues. CDR3 loop: CASRQTGADTQYF. Here the CDR3 DNA reads TGTGCCAGCAGACAAACAGGGGCAGATACGCAGTATTTT.

This chain links TRBV7-2 with TRBJ2-3; 8 bases map to TRBD2. The junction had 16 bases not matched to a gene; V was cut back by 2 bases and J by 9 bases. This CDR3 contains 17 residues. Germline CDR1 SGHTA, CDR2 FQGNSA. The CDR3 is CASSLQAGAGGPLTQYF. CDR3 nucleotides: TGTGCCAGCAGCTTACAAGCGGGGGCGGGGGGTCCCCTAACGCAGTATTTT. Drawing the rest from reference TRBV7-2 and TRBJ2-3, the complete variable domain is GAGVSQSPSNKVTEKGKDVELRCDPISGHTALYWYRQSLGQGLEFLIYFQGNSAPDKSGLPSDRFSAERTGGSVSTLTIQRTQQEDSAVYLCASSLQAGAGGPLTQYFGPGTRLTVL.

This clone was recorded once. The chain joins TRBV19 to TRBJ1-2; possibly TRBD1 for D (6 bases). CDR3 length equals 14 residues. Trimming stripped 7 bases from V and 6 bases from J, with 18 bases between. Per the germline V gene, CDR1 is LNHDA and CDR2 is SQIVND (reference sequence). DNA of the CDR3: TGTGCCAGTACCACAGGGCCGTATGAGGATGGCTACACCTTC. Residues: CASTTGPYEDGYTF.

The chain uses TRBV7-2 and TRBJ2-2; 12 nucleotides line up with TRBD2. From germline, CDR1 is SGHTA and CDR2 FQGNSA. With V trimmed by 0 bases and J by 6 bases, 14 bases remained unmatched. The CDR3 is made up of 20 amino acids. The CDR3 is CASSLAVGASGRAFAGELFF. For the CDR3, the DNA is TGTGCCAGCAGCTTAGCGGTCGGGGCTAGCGGGAGGGCCTTCGCCGGGGAGCTGTTTTTT.

The chain carries TRBV19 and TRBJ1-5, with D tentatively TRBD1 (6 bases). CDR3 length: 15 residues. Per the germline V gene, CDR1 is LNHDA and CDR2 is SQIVND (reference sequence). Trimming shortened V by 8 bases and J by 0 bases, and 14 bases separated the two germline ends. The CDR3 region has the DNA TGTGCCAGTTCCAGACAGGCCTATAGCAATCAGCCCCAGCATTTT. Its protein product is CASSRQAYSNQPQHF.

The CDR3 sequence: CASSLAGGGGETQYF. The CDR3 DNA reads as TGCGCCAGCAGCTTGGCCGGGGGAGGGGGAGAGACCCAGTACTTC. The chain has TRBV5-1 and TRBJ2-5; TRBD2 might be the D (7 bases). CDR3 size: 15 residues. CDR1 SGHRS and CDR2 YFSETQ come from the germline V gene. Trimming removed 0 bases at V and 4 bases at J, with 13 bases between. The variable domain in full, completed from reference TRBV5-1 and TRBJ2-5, reads KAGVTQTPRYLIKTRGQQVTLSCSPISGHRSVSWYQQTPGQGLQFLFEYFSETQRNKGNFPGRFSGRQFSNSRSEMNVSTLELGDSALYLCASSLAGGGGETQYFGPGTRLLVL.

This sequence joins TRBV6-5 and TRBJ2-7; 8 nucleotides agree with TRBD1. Germline loops: CDR1 MNHEY, CDR2 SVGAGI. V lost 11 bases, J lost 2 bases, and 14 bases stayed unmatched. The CDR3 consists of 15 residues. CDR3: CAVGAGGQAPYEQYF. For the CDR3, the DNA is TGTGCCGTGGGAGCCGGGGGACAGGCTCCCTACGAGCAGTACTTC.

The CDR3, as DNA: TGTGCCAGCAGCTATGGGGGGGGGAATTCACCCCTCCACTTT. Translated, it gives CASSYGGGNSPLHF. The chain carries TRBV7-9 and TRBJ1-6, with TRBD1 as a possible D gene (5 bases). V was pared by 4 bases and J by 7 bases, with 11 bases between. This CDR3 region has 14 residues. CDR1 and CDR2 (germline): SEHNR, FQNEAQ (reference sequence).

The V call is TRBV6-5, the J call TRBJ1-1, with 8 bases that match TRBD1. Looked up from germline, CDR1 is MNHEY and CDR2 is SVGAGI. The CDR3 length is 14 residues. Trimming at V came to 4 bases and at J to 5 bases, leaving 6 bases not matched to a gene. As DNA, the CDR3 is TGTGCCAGCAGTTCGACAGGGGCTGGGACTGAAGCTTTCTTT. Translation gives CASSSTGAGTEAFF.

The genes are TRBV4-3 and TRBJ1-2; TRBD1 aligns across 11 bases. V was pared by 1 base and J by 9 bases, with 7 bases of the junction left unmatched. Germline CDR1 is LGHNA and CDR2 is YSLEER. The CDR3 is made up of 15 amino acids. This chain's CDR3 is CASSQAGTGGDCYTF. The CDR3 DNA sequence: TGCGCCAGCAGCCAAGCGGGGACAGGGGGGGATTGCTACACCTTC.

This clone has just a few counts. The chain recombines TRBV10-3 with TRBJ2-7; 10 bases fit TRBD2. The V gene end was trimmed by 8 bases and the J gene end by 0 bases; junction bases not matched to a gene: 10. CDR1 is ENHRY and CDR2 is SYGVKD in the germline V gene. The CDR3 consists of 16 residues. The CDR3 reads CAIRNRTSGNSYEQYF. The CDR3 DNA reads TGTGCCATCCGCAACCGGACTAGCGGAAACTCCTACGAGCAGTACTTC.

This chain joins TRBV7-2 and TRBJ2-7, with TRBD1 matching 8 bases. The CDR3 sequence is 17 residues long. The germline gives CDR1 SGHTA, CDR2 FQGNSA. V shed 1 base, J shed 5 bases, and the junction held 13 bases outside the gene matches. The CDR3 loop reads CASSLVSRGRSQNEQYF. Written as DNA, the CDR3 is TGTGCCAGCAGCTTAGTAAGCAGGGGGCGATCACAGAACGAGCAGTACTTC.

This chain connects TRBV4-1 to TRBJ2-4; 8 nucleotides agree with TRBD1. V shed 5 bases, J shed 3 bases, and the junction held 6 bases outside the gene matches. Germline assignment: CDR1 MGHRA and CDR2 YSYEKL. The CDR3 extends over 15 amino acids. CDR3 bases: TGCGCCAGCAGCTGGACAGGGCTAATCAAAAACATTCAGTACTTC. Its translation is CASSWTGLIKNIQYF.

This clone was seen more than once but under ten times. The chain couples TRBV7-2 to TRBJ2-7; D is possibly TRBD1 (6 bases). There are 14 residues in the CDR3. The germline gives CDR1 SGHTA, CDR2 FQGNSA. Trimming stripped 5 bases from V and 3 bases from J, with 14 bases between. This CDR3 reads CASSLGRGGYEQYF. CDR3 bases: TGTGCCAGCAGCCTCGGCAGGGGTGGCTACGAGCAGTACTTC.

V and J are TRBV29-1 and TRBJ2-5; 10 nucleotides line up with TRBD1. Germline lookup yields CDR1 SQVTM and CDR2 ANQGSEA. Trimming at V came to 8 bases and at J to 4 bases, leaving 10 bases not matched to a gene. This CDR3 is 14 amino acids long. This chain's CDR3 is CSIRRQGAGETQYF. As DNA, the CDR3 is TGCAGCATAAGAAGACAGGGGGCGGGAGAGACCCAGTACTTC.

This clone is a singleton in its sample. The V call is TRBV29-1, the J call TRBJ1-1; 11 nucleotides line up with TRBD1. V gave up 5 bases and J gave up 7 bases; unmatched junction bases: 12. Per germline, CDR1 SQVTM and CDR2 ANQGSEA. The CDR3 loop spans 15 amino acids. The CDR3 DNA reads as TGCAGCGTTACCGGGACAGGGGGATTCGGGAGTGAAGCTTTCTTT. This gives the protein CSVTGTGGFGSEAFF.

This clone was detected a few times. V gene TRBV4-3 combines with J gene TRBJ2-1, with 7 bases lining up with TRBD2. In germline, CDR1 is LGHNA, CDR2 YSLEER. The CDR3 is 15 amino acids. The V and J ends lost 1 base and 0 bases, in that order; junction bases with no gene match: 0. This CDR3 reads CASSQAGGSYNEQFF. Written as DNA, the CDR3 is TGCGCCAGCAGCCAAGCGGGGGGCTCCTACAATGAGCAGTTCTTC.

V usage is TRBV18 and J usage is TRBJ2-3, with 10 bases identical to TRBD2. The CDR3 extends over 18 amino acids. V gave up 4 bases and J gave up 0 bases; unmatched junction bases: 10. The germline CDR1 and CDR2 sequences are KGHSH and LQKENI. The CDR3 sequence: CASSLGTSDLLSTDTQYF. The CDR3 nucleotides are TGTGCCAGCTCACTCGGGACTAGCGATCTATTAAGCACAGATACGCAGTATTTT.

This clone was recorded once. The rearrangement links TRBV28 to TRBJ2-7; D might be TRBD1 (5 bases). Germline CDR1 MDHEN, CDR2 SYDVKM. V lost 6 bases to trimming and J lost 0 bases, with 15 bases between them. There are 15 residues in the CDR3. The CDR3 region is CASSLRRVTSYEQYF. As DNA, the CDR3 is TGTGCCAGCAGCCTGCGCAGGGTCACCTCCTACGAGCAGTACTTC.

This clone was counted only a few times. J is TRBJ2-3 and V is TRBV6-2 or TRBV6-3, with a possible D match to TRBD2 (5 bases). With 0 bases removed from V and 6 bases from J, the gap between germline ends came to 7 bases. This CDR3 spans 13 amino acids. Per the germline V gene, CDR1 is MNHEY and CDR2 is SVGEGT. The DNA for the CDR3 is TGTGCCAGCAGTTACTCTTTAGCGGATACGCAGTATTTT. Its protein is CASSYSLADTQYF.